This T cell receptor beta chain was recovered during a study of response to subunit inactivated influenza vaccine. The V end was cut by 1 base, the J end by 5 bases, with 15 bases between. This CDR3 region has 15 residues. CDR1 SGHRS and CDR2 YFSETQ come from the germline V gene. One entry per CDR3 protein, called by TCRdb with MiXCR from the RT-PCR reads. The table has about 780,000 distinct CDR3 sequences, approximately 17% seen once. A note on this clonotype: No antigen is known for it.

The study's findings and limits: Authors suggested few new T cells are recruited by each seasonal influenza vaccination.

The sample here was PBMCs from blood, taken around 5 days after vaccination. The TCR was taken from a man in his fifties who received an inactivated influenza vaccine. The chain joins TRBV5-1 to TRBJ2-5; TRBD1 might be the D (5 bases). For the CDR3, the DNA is TGCGCCAGCAGCTTGCCCAGGGCGGCCCACGAGACCCAGTACTTC. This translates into CASSLPRAAHETQYF.